The following is a T cell receptor (beta chain) sequence with its context. Sequencing was performed with immunoSEQ multiplex PCR; in TCRdb, only in-frame clones are kept and a portion is missing. The table includes 58,000 or so clones, about 90% detected once. This sample was taken from a study of technical replicates of blood from a few donors. The length of the CDR3 is 13 residues. With 5 bases clipped from V and 7 bases from J, the junction kept 7 bases outside the gene matches. In germline, CDR1 is SGHAT, CDR2 FQDESV (reference sequence). The rearrangement uses TRBV11-1 and TRBJ1-2; 7 nucleotides align to TRBD1. The TCR comes from a human donor in good health. Some clones in this sample may be carry-over from other donors' samples. Input material: PBMCs. CDR3: CASSQGQMGGYTF. The CDR3 DNA reads TGTGCCAGCAGCCAGGGACAGATGGGTGGCTACACCTTC.